This T cell receptor beta chain was recorded in a study of identical twins. Overall study results and limits: Memory repertoires showed no such pattern, whereas abundant cord blood beta clonotypes carried fewer insertions.

CDR3 length: 14 amino acids. V was pared by 5 bases and J by 4 bases, with 9 bases between. Template switching added a universal primer site, and cDNA bore unique molecular identifiers. TCRdb passed the 5' RACE reads through MiXCR, listing each CDR3 protein once. The data contain approximately 590,000 distinct CDR3 sequences, nearly 10% of them seen just once; the ten biggest clones take up 2.5% to 3.5%. Every sampled donor was Caucasian and healthy. This clonotype was seen many times. Its antigen is unknown. The same data also contributed to another study, on yellow fever vaccine responses in identical twins. From that second work: Among the twins, the vaccine T cell response reportedly seemed partly convergent and partly personalized.

Sequenced sample: PBMCs. This TCR came from a young woman in good health. The rearrangement uses TRBV12-3 or TRBV12-4 and TRBJ1-6; D not resolved. The CDR3 DNA is TGTGCCAGCAGTAATTCTTTGTATAATTCACCCCTCCACTTT. Translation: CASSNSLYNSPLHF.